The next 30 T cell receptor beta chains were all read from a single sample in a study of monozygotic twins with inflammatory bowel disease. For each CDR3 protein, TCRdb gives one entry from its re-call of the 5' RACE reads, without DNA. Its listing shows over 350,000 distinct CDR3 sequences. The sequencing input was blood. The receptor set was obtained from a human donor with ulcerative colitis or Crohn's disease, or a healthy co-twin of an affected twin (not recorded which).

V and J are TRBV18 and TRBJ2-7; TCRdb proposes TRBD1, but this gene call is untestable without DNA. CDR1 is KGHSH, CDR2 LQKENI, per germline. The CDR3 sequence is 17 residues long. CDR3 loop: CASSPLPGGQGAYEQYF.

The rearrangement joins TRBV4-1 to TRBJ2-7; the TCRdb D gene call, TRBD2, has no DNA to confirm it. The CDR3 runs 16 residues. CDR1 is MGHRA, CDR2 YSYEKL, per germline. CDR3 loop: CASSRPPGRPPDEQYF.

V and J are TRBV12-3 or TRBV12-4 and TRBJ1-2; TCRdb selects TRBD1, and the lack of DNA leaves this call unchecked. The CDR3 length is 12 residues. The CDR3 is CASSPQVPALSF.

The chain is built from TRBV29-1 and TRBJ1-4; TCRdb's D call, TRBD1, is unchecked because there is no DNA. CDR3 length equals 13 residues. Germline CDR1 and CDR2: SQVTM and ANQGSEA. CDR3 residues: CSVEPGTGEKLFF.

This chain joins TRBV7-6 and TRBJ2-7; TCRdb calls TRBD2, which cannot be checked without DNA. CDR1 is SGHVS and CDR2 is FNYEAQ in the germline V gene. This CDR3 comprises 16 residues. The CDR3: CASSLASGTINDEQYF.

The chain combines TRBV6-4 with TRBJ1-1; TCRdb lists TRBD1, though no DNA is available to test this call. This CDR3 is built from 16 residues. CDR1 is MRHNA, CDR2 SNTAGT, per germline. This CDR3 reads CASSPDAPPLNTEAFF.

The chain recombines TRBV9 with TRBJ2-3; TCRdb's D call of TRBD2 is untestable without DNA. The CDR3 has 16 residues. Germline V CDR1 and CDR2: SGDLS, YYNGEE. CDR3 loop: CASSVTSGDLGDTQYF.

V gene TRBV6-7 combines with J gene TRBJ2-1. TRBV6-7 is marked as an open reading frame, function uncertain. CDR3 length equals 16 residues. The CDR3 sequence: CASSLKTRSSYNEQFF.

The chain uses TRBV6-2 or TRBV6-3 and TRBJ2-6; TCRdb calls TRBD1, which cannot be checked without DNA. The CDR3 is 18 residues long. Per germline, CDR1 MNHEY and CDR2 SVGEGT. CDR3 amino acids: CASSRRGNRNSGANVLTF.

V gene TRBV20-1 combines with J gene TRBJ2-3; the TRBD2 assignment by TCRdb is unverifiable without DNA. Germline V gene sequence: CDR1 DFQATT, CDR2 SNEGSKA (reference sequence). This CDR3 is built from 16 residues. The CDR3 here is CSASPMRGGATDTQYF.

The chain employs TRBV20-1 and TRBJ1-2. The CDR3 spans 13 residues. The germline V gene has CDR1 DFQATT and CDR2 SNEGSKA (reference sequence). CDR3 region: CSARDRQGGGYTF.

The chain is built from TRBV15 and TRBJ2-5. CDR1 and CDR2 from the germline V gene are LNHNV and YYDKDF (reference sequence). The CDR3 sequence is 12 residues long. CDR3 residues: CATSLDQETQYF.

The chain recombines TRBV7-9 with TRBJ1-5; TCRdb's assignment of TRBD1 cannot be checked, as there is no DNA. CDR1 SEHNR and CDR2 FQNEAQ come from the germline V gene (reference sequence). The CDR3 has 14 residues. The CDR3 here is CASSFPDSNQPQHF.

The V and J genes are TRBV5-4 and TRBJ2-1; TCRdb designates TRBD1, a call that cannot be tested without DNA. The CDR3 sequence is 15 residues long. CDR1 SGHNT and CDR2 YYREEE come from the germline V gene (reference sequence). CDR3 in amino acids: CASSRPGQYSNEQFF. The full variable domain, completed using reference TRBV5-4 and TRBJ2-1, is ETGVTQSPTHLIKTRGQQVTLRCSSQSGHNTVSWYQQALGQGPQFIFQYYREEENGRGNFPPRFSGLQFPNYSSELNVNALELDDSALYLCASSRPGQYSNEQFFGPGTRLTVL.

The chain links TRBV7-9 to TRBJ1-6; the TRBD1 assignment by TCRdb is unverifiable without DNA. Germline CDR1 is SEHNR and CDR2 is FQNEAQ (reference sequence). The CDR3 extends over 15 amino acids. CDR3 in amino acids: CASSLDSQDRSPLHF.

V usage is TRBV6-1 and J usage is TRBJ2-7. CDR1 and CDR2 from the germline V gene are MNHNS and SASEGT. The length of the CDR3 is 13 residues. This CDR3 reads CASGYRSSYEQYF.

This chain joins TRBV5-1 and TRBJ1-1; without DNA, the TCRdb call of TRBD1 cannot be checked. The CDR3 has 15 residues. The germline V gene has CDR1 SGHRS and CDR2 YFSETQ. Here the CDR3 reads CASSTPDRENTEAFF.

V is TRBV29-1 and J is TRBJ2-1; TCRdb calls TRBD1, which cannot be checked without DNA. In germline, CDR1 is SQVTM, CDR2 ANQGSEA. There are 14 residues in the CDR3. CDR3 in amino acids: CSVVTVGGVDEQFF.

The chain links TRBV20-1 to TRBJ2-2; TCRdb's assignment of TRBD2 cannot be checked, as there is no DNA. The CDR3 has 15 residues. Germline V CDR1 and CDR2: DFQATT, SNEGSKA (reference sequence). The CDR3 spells CSARGGTRHTGELFF.

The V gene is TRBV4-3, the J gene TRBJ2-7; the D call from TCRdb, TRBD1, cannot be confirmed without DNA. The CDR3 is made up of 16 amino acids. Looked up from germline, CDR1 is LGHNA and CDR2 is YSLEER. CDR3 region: CASSQESPGQYYEQYF.

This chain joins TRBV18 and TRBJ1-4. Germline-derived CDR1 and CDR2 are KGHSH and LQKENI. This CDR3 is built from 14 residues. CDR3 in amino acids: CASSPARAGEKLFF.

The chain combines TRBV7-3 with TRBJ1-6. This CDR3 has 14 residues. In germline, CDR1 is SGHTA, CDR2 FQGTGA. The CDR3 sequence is CASRQGFYNSPLHF.

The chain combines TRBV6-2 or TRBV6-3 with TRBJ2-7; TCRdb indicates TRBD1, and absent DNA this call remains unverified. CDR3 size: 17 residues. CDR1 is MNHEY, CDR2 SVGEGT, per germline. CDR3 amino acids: CASSYRTGFSSLYEQYF.

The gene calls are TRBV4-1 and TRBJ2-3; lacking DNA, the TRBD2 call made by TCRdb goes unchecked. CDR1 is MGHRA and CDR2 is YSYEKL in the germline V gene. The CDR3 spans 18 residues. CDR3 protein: CASSQDSGGPFGSDTQYF.

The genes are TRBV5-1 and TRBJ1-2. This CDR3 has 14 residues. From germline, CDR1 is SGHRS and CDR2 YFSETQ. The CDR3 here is CASSLRSETYGYTF.

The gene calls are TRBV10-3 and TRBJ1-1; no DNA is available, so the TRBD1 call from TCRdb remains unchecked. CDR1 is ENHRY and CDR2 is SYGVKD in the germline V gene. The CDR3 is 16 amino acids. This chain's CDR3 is CAISLIPGGTNTEAFF.

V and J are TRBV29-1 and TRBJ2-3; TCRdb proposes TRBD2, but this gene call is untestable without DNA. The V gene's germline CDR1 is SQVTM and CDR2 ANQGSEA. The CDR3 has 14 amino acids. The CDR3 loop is CSVPIRRSTDTQYF.

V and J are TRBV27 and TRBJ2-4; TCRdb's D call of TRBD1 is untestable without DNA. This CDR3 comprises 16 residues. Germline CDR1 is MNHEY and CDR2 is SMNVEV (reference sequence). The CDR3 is CASSTSTGTGAIIQYF.

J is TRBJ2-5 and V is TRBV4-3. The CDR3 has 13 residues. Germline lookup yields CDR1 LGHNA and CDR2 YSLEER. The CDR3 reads CASSQGTEETQYF.

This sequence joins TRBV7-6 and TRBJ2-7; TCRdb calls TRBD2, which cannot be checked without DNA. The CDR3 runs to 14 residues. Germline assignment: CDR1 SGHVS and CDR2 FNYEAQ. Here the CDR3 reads CASSLVSGAYEQYF.